Following are 28 T cell receptor beta chains from one sample sequenced in a study of blood T cells in healthy people across ages. The authors ran a second PCR of roughly 6 to 12 cycles using a sample-barcoded 5' primer and a J-beta primer mix. TCRdb recomputed calls from the 5' RACE reads with MiXCR, one row per CDR3 protein. In the table there are 1.5 million to 2 million distinct CDR3 sequences, around 50% of which are singletons. The sequenced sample was blood. These receptors all come from a middle-aged woman in good health.

This clonotype was found a few times. The chain couples TRBV7-2 to TRBJ2-1; possible D gene TRBD2, 5 bases. Germline V gene sequence: CDR1 SGHTA, CDR2 FQGNSA. V was clipped by 6 bases and J by 5 bases, with 11 bases between them. The CDR3 is made up of 13 amino acids. For the CDR3, the DNA is TGTGCCAGCAGTCCGGGGTTCAACAATGAGCAGTTCTTC. Protein sequence: CASSPGFNNEQFF.

The chain recombines TRBV10-3 with TRBJ2-1, with a tentative D call TRBD1 (6 bases). With 10 bases removed from V and 0 bases from J, the gap between germline ends came to 13 bases. The CDR3 sequence is 14 residues long. From germline, CDR1 is ENHRY and CDR2 SYGVKD. Here the CDR3 reads CASLDSSSYNEQFF. The DNA for the CDR3 is TGTGCCAGTCTGGACAGCAGCTCCTACAATGAGCAGTTCTTC.

This clonotype was detected only once. This rearrangement joins TRBV7-2 to TRBJ2-1; D may correspond to TRBD1 or TRBD2 (7 bases each). The CDR3 is 17 residues long. Per germline, CDR1 SGHTA and CDR2 FQGNSA. V lost 4 bases and J lost 3, with 19 bases in between. CDR3 loop: CASSSGGTTTNYNEQFF. The CDR3, as DNA: TGTGCCAGCAGCTCAGGGGGGACTACCACTAACTACAATGAGCAGTTCTTC.

The rearrangement uses TRBV12-3 or TRBV12-4 and TRBJ2-3; tentatively, D is TRBD1 or TRBD2 (5 bases each). V lost 2 bases and J 13 bases, leaving 22 bases between the germline ends. There are 15 residues in the CDR3. Here the CDR3 reads CASSLRGLGEDMEYF. CDR3 nucleotide sequence: TGTGCCAGCAGTTTACGGGGCCTGGGTGAAGATATGGAGTATTTT.

The gene calls are TRBV27 and TRBJ1-6; D remains ambiguous. The CDR3 loop spans 15 amino acids. Looked up from germline, CDR1 is MNHEY and CDR2 is SMNVEV (reference sequence). The V end was cut by 4 bases, the J end by 6 bases, with 13 bases between. CDR3 in amino acids: CASSSSAPSNSPLHF. The CDR3 DNA sequence: TGTGCCAGCAGTTCGAGTGCCCCCTCTAATTCACCCCTCCACTTT.

V usage is TRBV7-2 and J usage is TRBJ2-5; 9 bases are shared with TRBD1. The J call may be mistaken, given a closer DNA end match to TRBJ2-7. The CDR3 has 15 residues. CDR1 and CDR2 (germline): SGHTA, FQGNSA. The CDR3 loop reads CASSLGTGVDYEQYF. The CDR3 DNA reads as TGTGCCAGCAGCTTAGGGACAGGGGTGGACTACGAGCAGTACTTC.

This chain joins TRBV7-9 and TRBJ2-7, with D possibly TRBD1 on 6 matching bases. The J call may be incorrect, as the DNA end agrees better with TRBJ2-5. Germline V gene lookup returns CDR1 SEHNR and CDR2 FQNEAQ (reference sequence). The CDR3 spans 16 residues. The CDR3 region has the DNA TGTGCCAGCATCGCCGCCGGAGGCAGGGGACGAGAGACCCAGTACTTC. This translates into CASIAAGGRGRETQYF.

As concerns this clonotype: With a much larger clone just one base away, this may be a read error. The chain combines TRBV5-1 with TRBJ1-2; the D gene is possibly TRBD1 (5 bases). The CDR3 is made up of 14 amino acids. Per germline, CDR1 SGHRS and CDR2 YFSETQ. DNA for the CDR3: TGCGCCAGCAGCCCGGGGACCTCTAACTATGGCTGCACCTTC. Translated, it gives CASSPGTSNYGCTF. Drawing the rest from reference TRBV5-1 and TRBJ1-2, the complete variable domain is KAGVTQTPRYLIKTRGQQVTLSCSPISGHRSVSWYQQTPGQGLQFLFEYFSETQRNKGNFPGRFSGRQFSNSRSEMNVSTLELGDSALYLCASSPGTSNYGCTFGSGTRLTVV.

There are a few counts of this clonotype. The chain links TRBV20-1 to TRBJ1-2; 9 bases map to TRBD1. Per the germline V gene, CDR1 is DFQATT and CDR2 is SNEGSKA (reference sequence). This CDR3 region has 14 residues. The J segment lost 4 bases and the V segment lost 3 bases, leaving 6 bases of the junction unmatched. The CDR3 is CSASKRQGGYGYTF. DNA of the CDR3: TGCAGTGCTAGTAAGAGACAGGGGGGCTATGGCTACACCTTC.

The CDR3 DNA sequence: TGTGCCAGCAGTTCACCAGGGTTGGAAAAACTGTTTTTT. Translating gives CASSSPGLEKLFF. The rearrangement uses TRBV28 and TRBJ1-4; tentatively, D is TRBD1 (5 bases). The CDR3 loop spans 13 amino acids. V was shortened by 4 bases and J by 8 bases, with 11 bases between the two germline ends. In germline, CDR1 is MDHEN, CDR2 SYDVKM.

In its sample, this clonotype was seen many times. The chain joins TRBV29-1 to TRBJ2-7; TRBD1 agrees at 8 bases. V shed 4 bases and J 10 bases; nucleotides not matched to a gene: 12. The CDR3 length is 13 residues. CDR1 and CDR2 (germline): SQVTM, ANQGSEA. CDR3 in DNA: TGCAGCGTTGTCGACAGGGGTCTCTACGGACAGTACTTC. Protein product: CSVVDRGLYGQYF.

The V call is TRBV10-2, the J call TRBJ2-5; D unclear. The J call may be incorrect, as the DNA end agrees better with TRBJ2-7. There are 10 residues in the CDR3. Germline values: CDR1 WSHSY, CDR2 SAAADI. The CDR3 spells CASVGFEQYF. CDR3 in DNA: TGCGCCAGCGTAGGGTTCGAGCAGTACTTC.

The count of this clonotype is one. The V gene is TRBV20-1, the J gene TRBJ1-6, with D possibly matching TRBD1 (5 bases). The CDR3 sequence is 18 residues long. Germline CDR1 DFQATT, CDR2 SNEGSKA (reference sequence). Between the trimmed V and J ends, which lost 5 bases and 0 bases, there was a span of 20 bases. CDR3 amino acids: CSAQRGGQASSYNSPLHF. CDR3 DNA: TGCAGTGCTCAAAGGGGAGGTCAAGCTAGCTCCTATAATTCACCCCTCCACTTT.

The rearrangement joins TRBV29-1 to TRBJ1-2; 8 positions match TRBD1. Germline V gives CDR1 SQVTM, CDR2 ANQGSEA. Trimming removed 8 bases from V and 4 bases from J; junction bases left unmatched: 6. This CDR3 spans 12 amino acids. This CDR3 is CSLLDRGYGYTF. In DNA, the CDR3 is TGCAGCCTGCTAGACAGGGGCTATGGCTACACCTTC.

CDR3 region: CASSLIRGVRTDTQYF. The CDR3 DNA sequence: TGCGCCAGCAGCTTGATTCGGGGGGTAAGGACAGATACGCAGTATTTT. The rearrangement links TRBV5-1 to TRBJ2-3, with 7 bases lining up with TRBD2. The J segment lost 3 bases and the V segment lost 1 base, leaving 8 bases of the junction unmatched. From germline, CDR1 is SGHRS and CDR2 YFSETQ. The CDR3 consists of 16 residues.

This clonotype was counted once. The gene calls are TRBV28 and TRBJ2-1; 7 bases line up with TRBD1. CDR1 and CDR2 (germline): MDHEN, SYDVKM. V lost 2 bases, J lost 0 bases, and 4 bases stayed unmatched. This CDR3 has 16 residues. CDR3 region: CASSLSRQGSYNEQFF. The CDR3 DNA is TGTGCCAGCAGTTTAAGCAGACAGGGCTCCTACAATGAGCAGTTCTTC.

The chain carries TRBV12-3 or TRBV12-4 and TRBJ2-1; no clear D. The CDR3 runs to 16 residues. With 4 bases removed from V and 13 bases from J, the gap between germline ends came to 26 bases. CDR3 amino acids: CASSSRLIRRKETQFF. The CDR3 DNA reads as TGTGCCAGCAGTTCCCGACTGATACGGAGAAAAGAGACCCAGTTCTTC.

In its sample, this clonotype was seen once. This chain connects TRBV11-3 to TRBJ2-3; no reliable D call. V was trimmed by 5 bases and J by 3 bases, leaving 15 bases between them. This CDR3 has 15 residues. Germline lookup yields CDR1 SGHNT and CDR2 YENEEA. CDR3 nucleotide sequence: TGTGCCAGCAGCCGTAGGGATAGCCCGACAGATACGCAGTATTTT. As protein: CASSRRDSPTDTQYF.

V usage is TRBV19 and J usage is TRBJ2-5; D remains ambiguous. V was clipped by 10 bases and J by 7 bases, with 10 bases between them. The CDR3 contains 10 residues. Germline CDR1 and CDR2: LNHDA and SQIVND (reference sequence). CDR3 sequence: CATWEGTQYF. The CDR3 DNA is TGTGCCACCTGGGAAGGGACCCAGTACTTC.

This clonotype was seen only a few times. The chain has TRBV7-2 and TRBJ2-6, with D maybe TRBD1 (7 bases). The germline gives CDR1 SGHTA, CDR2 FQGNSA. CDR3 length: 16 residues. The ends were cut back, 7 bases at V and 3 bases at J, with 16 bases in the middle. The CDR3 sequence is CASIDQGGGGANVLTF. Here the CDR3 DNA reads TGTGCCAGCATCGATCAGGGGGGAGGTGGGGCCAACGTCCTGACTTTC.

The chain combines TRBV12-3 or TRBV12-4 with TRBJ1-5; 7 nucleotides agree with TRBD1. V lost 8 bases, J lost 3 bases, and 7 bases stayed unmatched. The CDR3 runs 14 residues. This chain's CDR3 is CASRGTAFNQPQHF. Here the CDR3 DNA reads TGTGCCAGCCGGGGGACAGCTTTCAATCAGCCCCAGCATTTT.

This rearrangement joins TRBV6-1 to TRBJ1-5; perhaps TRBD1 as D (6 bases). There are 18 residues in the CDR3. Trimming left V 0 bases short and J 5 bases short, with 20 bases between. Germline V gives CDR1 MNHNS, CDR2 SASEGT. The CDR3, as DNA: TGTGCCAGCAGTGAAGCCCTCAAATATCGACAGGAACATCAGCCCCAGCATTTT. This encodes CASSEALKYRQEHQPQHF.

This clonotype came up a few times. The chain carries TRBV4-3 and TRBJ2-6; no clear D. V was pared by 1 base and J by 3 bases, with 10 bases between. This CDR3 spans 16 amino acids. Looked up from germline, CDR1 is LGHNA and CDR2 is YSLEER. The CDR3 loop reads CASSQVGVGGANVLTF. DNA for the CDR3: TGCGCCAGCAGCCAAGTTGGGGTCGGTGGGGCCAACGTCCTGACTTTC.

The CDR3 DNA is TGTGCCACCAGTGATTTGGGGCCTAGTGAGCAGTTCTTC. Translating it yields CATSDLGPSEQFF. The chain has TRBV24-1 and TRBJ2-1; D call uncertain. CDR1 and CDR2 (germline): KGHDR, SFDVKD. CDR3 size: 13 residues. Between the trimmed V and J ends, which lost 0 bases and 9 bases, there was a span of 8 bases.

This clonotype showed up just a few times. The chain is built from TRBV7-2 and TRBJ2-3, with 12 bases fitting TRBD2. Germline V gene lookup returns CDR1 SGHTA and CDR2 FQGNSA. The junction had 5 bases not matched to a gene; V was cut back by 3 bases and J by 1 base. This CDR3 contains 17 residues. CDR3 sequence: CASSFARLAGGTDTQYF. The CDR3 DNA reads as TGTGCCAGCAGCTTCGCCCGACTAGCGGGGGGCACAGATACGCAGTATTTT.

This clonotype was counted only a few times. V is TRBV7-2 and J is TRBJ2-1; TRBD2 is a possible D gene (5 bases). V gave up 6 bases and J gave up 7 bases, with 19 bases separating them. The germline V gene encodes CDR1 SGHTA and CDR2 FQGNSA. CDR3 length: 15 residues. CDR3 sequence: CASRTGGRPGNEQFF. The CDR3 bases are TGTGCCAGCAGAACTGGAGGCAGGCCGGGAAATGAGCAGTTCTTC.

The J gene is TRBJ2-3, the V gene TRBV5-1, with D perhaps TRBD2 (5 bases). There are 15 residues in the CDR3. From germline, CDR1 is SGHRS and CDR2 YFSETQ. Between the trimmed V and J ends, which lost 1 base and 2 bases, there was a span of 11 bases. In DNA, the CDR3 is TGCGCCAGCAGCTTGAGTCTAGCTCCCACAGATACGCAGTATTTT. This sequence encodes CASSLSLAPTDTQYF.

The gene calls are TRBV14 and TRBJ1-1; D remains unclear. V lost 4 bases and J 6 bases, leaving 15 bases between the germline ends. CDR3 length: 14 residues. Germline CDR1 SGHDN, CDR2 FVKESK. The CDR3 region has the DNA TGTGCCAGCAGCCCACGGAGTAGGCTGTCTGAAGCTTTCTTT. Encoded protein: CASSPRSRLSEAFF.